This T cell receptor (beta chain) was profiled in a study of OX40 agonist ivuxolimab in advanced cancers. Clones were sequenced by immunoSEQ multiplex PCR, and TCRdb holds only the in-frame ones, with some missing. There are approximately 76,000 clones in the sample; roughly 89% occur only once, and over 10% lies in the top ten. CDR3 length equals 16 residues. Per germline, CDR1 SGHRS and CDR2 YFSETQ. The junction had 13 bases not matched to a gene; V was cut back by 3 bases and J by 5 bases. The receptor's source is an adult with an advanced solid tumor such as melanoma, head and neck, liver or kidney cancer. The V call is TRBV5-1, the J call TRBJ2-5, with TRBD2 identical over 7 bases. Material: CD4+ or CD8+ T cells sorted from blood, obtained in a trial of the OX40 agonist ivuxolimab. The CDR3 sequence: CASSWASSGAAETQYF. As DNA, the CDR3 is TGCGCCAGCAGCTGGGCGTCGAGCGGGGCCGCGGAGACCCAGTACTTC.